The 11 T cell receptor beta chains below come from one sample, sequenced in a study of shared T cell receptors in the human thymus. Assay: immunoSEQ multiplex PCR; the TCRdb copy retains only in-frame clones and omits some. Found here are 500,000 to 750,000 clones, 70% to 90% of them singletons; the top ten hold 0.0095% to 0.013%. Another study also made use of these data, one on human thymus T cells.

Input material: thymocytes. These receptor sequences come from a boy less than two years old with a congenital heart defect.

The chain uses TRBV5-1 and TRBJ2-5; TRBD2 matches at 8 bases. The CDR3 is made up of 15 amino acids. In germline, CDR1 is SGHRS, CDR2 YFSETQ. The ends lost 1 base at V and 2 bases at J; junction bases unmatched: 4. CDR3 sequence: CASSLMASGQETQYF. CDR3 DNA sequence: TGCGCCAGCAGCTTGATGGCTAGCGGGCAAGAGACCCAGTACTTC.

This CDR3 is CASSFLPREGQWNEQFF. The CDR3 coding sequence is TGTGCCAGCAGCTTCCTCCCCCGGGAGGGCCAGTGGAATGAGCAGTTCTTC. The J gene is TRBJ2-1, the V gene TRBV5-4, with 8 bases aligning to TRBD2. Germline CDR1 SGHNT, CDR2 YYREEE (reference sequence). The CDR3 spans 17 residues. Germline trimming cut 2 bases from V and 7 bases from J; bases unmatched to any gene: 14.

The chain has TRBV11-3 and TRBJ2-1; the D gene is possibly TRBD2 (5 bases). This CDR3 spans 15 amino acids. The germline V gene encodes CDR1 SGHNT and CDR2 YENEEA. V lost 2 bases and J lost 4, with 12 bases in between. The CDR3 bases are TGTGCCAGCAGCTTACTTTCTCGAGGGTACAATGAGCAGTTCTTC. Translation: CASSLLSRGYNEQFF. Full variable domain (missing parts from reference TRBV11-3 and TRBJ2-1): EAGVVQSPRYKIIEKKQPVAFWCNPISGHNTLYWYLQNLGQGPELLIRYENEEAVDDSQLPKDRFSAERLKGVDSTLKIQPAELGDSAVYLCASSLLSRGYNEQFFGPGTRLTVL.

V and J are TRBV28 and TRBJ2-3; TRBD2 matches at 7 bases. The CDR3 has 15 residues. Germline assignment: CDR1 MDHEN and CDR2 SYDVKM. J gave up 4 bases and V 2 bases, and 6 bases lay outside the gene matches. The CDR3 DNA is TGTGCCAGCAGTTTACGGGGGAGCGGGGCAGATACGCAGTATTTT. It yields the protein CASSLRGSGADTQYF.

This chain links TRBV15 with TRBJ1-1; D is uncertain. Trimming removed 0 bases at V and 1 base at J, with 12 bases between. The CDR3 extends over 16 amino acids. CDR1 and CDR2 from the germline V gene are LNHNV and YYDKDF (reference sequence). CDR3 DNA: TGTGCCACCAGCAGAGAGGATGGGCAGTCGAACACTGAAGCTTTCTTT. Translation: CATSREDGQSNTEAFF.

CDR3 bases: TGTGCTAGTGTATCTATAGCGGGAGGGCCTTCCTACAATGAGCAGTTCTTC. This encodes CASVSIAGGPSYNEQFF. The chain is built from TRBV12-5 and TRBJ2-1; TRBD2 matches at 11 bases. Germline V gene sequence: CDR1 LGHNT, CDR2 FRNRAP. The CDR3 totals 17 residues. With 7 bases clipped from V and 1 base from J, the junction kept 9 bases outside the gene matches.

CDR3 sequence: CASRAHQGAEGYTF. DNA of the CDR3: TGTGCCAGCAGGGCCCACCAGGGGGCAGAGGGCTACACCTTC. The J gene is TRBJ1-2, the V gene TRBV6-4; 8 positions agree with TRBD1. This CDR3 has 14 residues. J gave up 8 bases and V 6 bases, and 11 bases lay outside the gene matches. Germline-derived CDR1 and CDR2 are MRHNA and SNTAGT.

This chain connects TRBV6-1 to TRBJ1-2; D is unresolved. There are 15 residues in the CDR3. V was trimmed by 1 base and J by 4 bases, leaving 13 bases between them. CDR1 and CDR2 (germline): MNHNS, SASEGT. CDR3: CASSEDAEQCYGYTF. DNA of the CDR3: TGTGCCAGCAGTGAAGATGCCGAACAGTGCTATGGCTACACCTTC.

The CDR3 is CASRPSGQENTEAFF. CDR3 DNA: TGTGCCAGCAGACCTTCGGGACAAGAGAACACTGAAGCTTTCTTT. This chain joins TRBV2 and TRBJ1-1; possibly TRBD1 for D (6 bases). The germline V gene encodes CDR1 SNHLY and CDR2 FYNNEI. The CDR3 spans 15 residues. The V end lost 6 bases, the J end lost 1 base, and 15 bases lay between the germline ends.

This chain connects TRBV4-3 to TRBJ1-3; a weak D match, TRBD1 (6 bases). The germline V gene has CDR1 LGHNA and CDR2 YSLEER. V gave up 3 bases and J gave up 8 bases, with 14 bases separating them. This CDR3 spans 14 amino acids. CDR3 DNA: TGCGCCAGCAGCCACACAGGGAATAATGACACCATATATTTT. Protein product: CASSHTGNNDTIYF.

Regarding this clone: The identical CDR3 is also encoded by other nucleotide sequences in the sample. V and J are TRBV29-1 and TRBJ1-1, with unresolved D. Per the germline V gene, CDR1 is SQVTM and CDR2 is ANQGSEA. The CDR3 consists of 22 residues. Trimming stripped 1 base from V and 4 bases from J, with 37 bases between. The CDR3 spells CSVEVPCRLNGGRRTDCTEAFF. The CDR3 DNA reads TGCAGCGTTGAAGTCCCCTGCCGCCTGAATGGAGGACGACGCACGGATTGCACTGAAGCTTTCTTT.